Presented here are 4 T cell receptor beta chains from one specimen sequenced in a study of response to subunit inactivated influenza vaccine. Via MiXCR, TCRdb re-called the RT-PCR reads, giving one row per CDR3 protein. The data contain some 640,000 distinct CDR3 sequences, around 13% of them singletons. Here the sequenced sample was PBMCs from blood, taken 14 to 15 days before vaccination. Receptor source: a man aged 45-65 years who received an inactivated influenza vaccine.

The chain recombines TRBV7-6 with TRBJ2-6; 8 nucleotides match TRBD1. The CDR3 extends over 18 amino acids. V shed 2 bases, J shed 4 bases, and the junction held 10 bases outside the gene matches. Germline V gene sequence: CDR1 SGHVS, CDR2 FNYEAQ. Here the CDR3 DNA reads TGTGCCAGCAGCTTAATTTCAGGGGGCGTCACCGGGGCCAACGTCCTGACTTTC. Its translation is CASSLISGGVTGANVLTF. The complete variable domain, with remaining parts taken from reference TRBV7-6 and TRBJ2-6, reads GAGVSQSPRYKVTKRGQDVALRCDPISGHVSLYWYRQALGQGPEFLTYFNYEAQQDKSGLPNDRFSAERPEGSISTLTIQRTEQRDSAMYRCASSLISGGVTGANVLTFGAGSRLTVL.

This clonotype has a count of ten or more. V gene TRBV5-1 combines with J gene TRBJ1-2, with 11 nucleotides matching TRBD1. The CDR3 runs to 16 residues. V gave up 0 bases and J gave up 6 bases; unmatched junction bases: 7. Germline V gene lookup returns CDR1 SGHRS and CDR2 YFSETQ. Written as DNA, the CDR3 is TGCGCCAGCAGCTTGGCCCTGGGACAGGGGGATAATGGCTACACCTTC. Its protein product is CASSLALGQGDNGYTF.

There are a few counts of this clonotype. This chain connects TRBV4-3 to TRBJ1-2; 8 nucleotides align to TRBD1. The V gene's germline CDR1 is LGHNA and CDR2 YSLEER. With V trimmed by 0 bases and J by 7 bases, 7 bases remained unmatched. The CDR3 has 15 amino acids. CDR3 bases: TGCGCCAGCAGCCAAGATGCACAGGGGGACGGTGGCTACACCTTC. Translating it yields CASSQDAQGDGGYTF.

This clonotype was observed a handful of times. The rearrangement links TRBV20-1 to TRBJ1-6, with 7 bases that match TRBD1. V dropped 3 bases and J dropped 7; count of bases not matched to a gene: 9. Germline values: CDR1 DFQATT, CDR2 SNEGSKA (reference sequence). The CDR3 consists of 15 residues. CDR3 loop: CSASRSRGYNSPLHF. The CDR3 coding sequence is TGCAGTGCTAGTCGGTCCAGGGGGTACAATTCACCCCTCCACTTT.